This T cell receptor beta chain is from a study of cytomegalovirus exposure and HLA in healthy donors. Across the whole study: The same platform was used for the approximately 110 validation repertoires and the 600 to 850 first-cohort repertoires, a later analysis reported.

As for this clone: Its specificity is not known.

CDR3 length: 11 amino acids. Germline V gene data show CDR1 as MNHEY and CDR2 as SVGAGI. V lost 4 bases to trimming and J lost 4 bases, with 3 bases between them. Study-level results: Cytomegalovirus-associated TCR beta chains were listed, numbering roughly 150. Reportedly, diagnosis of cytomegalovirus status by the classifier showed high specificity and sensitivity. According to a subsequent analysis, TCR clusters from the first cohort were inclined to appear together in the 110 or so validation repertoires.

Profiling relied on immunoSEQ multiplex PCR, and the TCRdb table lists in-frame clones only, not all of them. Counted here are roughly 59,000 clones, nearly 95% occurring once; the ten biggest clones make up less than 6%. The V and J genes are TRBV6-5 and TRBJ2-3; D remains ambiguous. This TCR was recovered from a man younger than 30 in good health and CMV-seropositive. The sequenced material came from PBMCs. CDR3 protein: CASSFADTQYF. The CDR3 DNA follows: TGTGCCAGCAGTTTCGCAGATACGCAGTATTTT.